The subject of this entry is one T cell receptor beta chain. What it binds is not known. CDR1 is SGHNT, CDR2 YENEEA, per germline. V was clipped by 7 bases and J by 3 bases, with 14 bases between them. The CDR3 runs to 14 residues. This sample is drawn from a study of molecular identifiers for immune sequencing clone quantification. Whole-study context: With replicates, the RNA of about 21,000 or 97,000 naive CD8 cells was split five ways and four were sequenced.

In TCRdb, the PCR reads were re-called with MiXCR into one record per CDR3 protein. This table holds about 640,000 distinct CDR3 sequences, just under 20% found once. General study findings and limits: Single-cell amounts of spiked Jurkat TCR RNA were reportedly detectable among approximately 1 million naive cells.

This clonotype originated in a human donor in good health. Some libraries in this study had Jurkat cell RNA spiked in. The chain recombines TRBV11-3 with TRBJ2-3, with D maybe TRBD2 (6 bases). Material for sequencing was naive CD8+ T cells from blood, with Jurkat cell RNA spiked in. As for subset: FACS-sorted CD8+CD4-CCR7+CD45RA+ naive T cells. The CDR3 nucleotides read TGTGCCAGCACAATGGGAGGCGGGACAGATACGCAGTATTTT. This sequence encodes CASTMGGGTDTQYF.